The rows below give T cell receptor beta chains drawn from one sample of a study of T cells in Graves' hyperthyroidism and ophthalmopathy. MiXCR was run by TCRdb on the multiplex PCR reads, yielding one entry per CDR3 protein. The table shows 650,000 to 750,000 distinct CDR3 sequences, with 13% to 15% occurring only once. Sequencing was performed on blood. All receptors come from a woman in her late teens or twenties with Graves' hyperthyroidism. The CDR3 runs from the conserved cysteine through the conserved F or W. Fields, in order: clone size, J gene, D gene, V gene, CDR3 DNA, CDR3 protein. A D gene is named only where the DNA matches it firmly. Only part of the rows carry a size: once, few, many, or a class if the clone is expanded.

abundance: .; j_gene: TRBJ1-1; d_gene: .; v_gene: TRBV27; CDR3nt: TGTGCCAGCAGTTCTAGAAGCCGCGGGCCTAGGCCCACTGAAGCTTTCTTT; CDR3aa: CASSSRSRGPRPTEAFF
abundance: few; j_gene: TRBJ2-5; d_gene: .; v_gene: TRBV7-9; CDR3nt: TGTGCCAGCAGCAAGGGGGACCCCCAGCGGACCCAGTACTTC; CDR3aa: CASSKGDPQRTQYF
abundance: many; j_gene: TRBJ1-5; d_gene: .; v_gene: TRBV19; CDR3nt: TGTGCCAGTAGTAACGCGGGGGGAAATCAGCCCCAGCATTTT; CDR3aa: CASSNAGGNQPQHF
abundance: many; j_gene: TRBJ2-1; d_gene: TRBD2; v_gene: TRBV12-3/TRBV12-4; CDR3nt: TGTGCCAGCAGCCCGGGACTAGCGCATGAGCAGTTCTTC; CDR3aa: CASSPGLAHEQFF
abundance: .; j_gene: TRBJ2-7; d_gene: TRBD1; v_gene: TRBV29-1; CDR3nt: TGCAGCGCTCGCCGTCCGGGACAGGGACCCTACGAGCAGTACTTC; CDR3aa: CSARRPGQGPYEQYF
abundance: many; j_gene: TRBJ2-7; d_gene: TRBD2; v_gene: TRBV11-2; CDR3nt: TGTGCCAGCAGCTTAGAACTAGCGGGGGCCTTATACGAGCAGTACTTC; CDR3aa: CASSLELAGALYEQYF
abundance: many; j_gene: TRBJ1-3; d_gene: .; v_gene: TRBV7-8; CDR3nt: TGTGCCAGCAGCCCCTCGGCAACCACAACGTCTGGAAACACCATATATTTT; CDR3aa: CASSPSATTTSGNTIYF
abundance: many; j_gene: TRBJ2-3; d_gene: TRBD2; v_gene: TRBV7-2; CDR3nt: TGTGCCAGCAGTCCACGGACTAGCGGGAGAAGGGATACGCAGTATTTT; CDR3aa: CASSPRTSGRRDTQYF
abundance: .; j_gene: TRBJ2-7; d_gene: .; v_gene: TRBV5-1; CDR3nt: TGCGCCAGCAGCTTGGATGCACCTCCCCACTACGAGCAGTACTTC; CDR3aa: CASSLDAPPHYEQYF
abundance: few; j_gene: TRBJ2-7; d_gene: .; v_gene: TRBV30; CDR3nt: TGTGCCTGGAACGAGCAGTACTTC; CDR3aa: CAWNEQYF
abundance: .; j_gene: TRBJ2-7; d_gene: TRBD1; v_gene: TRBV5-1; CDR3nt: TGCGCCAGCTCCCCCCGAAAAAAAATACCCGGGACAGGGGTGTACTACGAGCAGTACTTC; CDR3aa: CASSPRKKIPGTGVYYEQYF
abundance: many; j_gene: TRBJ1-1; d_gene: .; v_gene: TRBV20-1; CDR3nt: TGCAGTGCTAGAGAACCTGGACGGAACACTGAAGCTTTCTTT; CDR3aa: CSAREPGRNTEAFF
abundance: .; j_gene: TRBJ2-1; d_gene: .; v_gene: TRBV7-3; CDR3nt: TGTGCCAGCAGCTTACTAGCCTCTTTCCTAGGGGGGAATGAGCAGTTCTTC; CDR3aa: CASSLLASFLGGNEQFF
abundance: .; j_gene: TRBJ2-1; d_gene: .; v_gene: TRBV24-1; CDR3nt: TGTGCCACCAGTGATTTATCACCGACTAGCTCCTACAATGAGCAGTTCTTC; CDR3aa: CATSDLSPTSSYNEQFF
abundance: many; j_gene: TRBJ2-1; d_gene: .; v_gene: TRBV30; CDR3nt: TGTGCCTGGAGTGTAGGGTTGGTGGGCCCCAATGAGCAGTTCTTC; CDR3aa: CAWSVGLVGPNEQFF
abundance: few; j_gene: TRBJ2-5; d_gene: .; v_gene: TRBV19; CDR3nt: TGTGCCAGTAGTACCGGACAATCGGGTGGGACCCAGTACTTC; CDR3aa: CASSTGQSGGTQYF
abundance: .; j_gene: TRBJ2-3; d_gene: .; v_gene: TRBV6-2/TRBV6-3; CDR3nt: TGTGCCAGCAGCTCAAGCGGGCGAGGGGAGTATTTT; CDR3aa: CASSSSGRGEYF